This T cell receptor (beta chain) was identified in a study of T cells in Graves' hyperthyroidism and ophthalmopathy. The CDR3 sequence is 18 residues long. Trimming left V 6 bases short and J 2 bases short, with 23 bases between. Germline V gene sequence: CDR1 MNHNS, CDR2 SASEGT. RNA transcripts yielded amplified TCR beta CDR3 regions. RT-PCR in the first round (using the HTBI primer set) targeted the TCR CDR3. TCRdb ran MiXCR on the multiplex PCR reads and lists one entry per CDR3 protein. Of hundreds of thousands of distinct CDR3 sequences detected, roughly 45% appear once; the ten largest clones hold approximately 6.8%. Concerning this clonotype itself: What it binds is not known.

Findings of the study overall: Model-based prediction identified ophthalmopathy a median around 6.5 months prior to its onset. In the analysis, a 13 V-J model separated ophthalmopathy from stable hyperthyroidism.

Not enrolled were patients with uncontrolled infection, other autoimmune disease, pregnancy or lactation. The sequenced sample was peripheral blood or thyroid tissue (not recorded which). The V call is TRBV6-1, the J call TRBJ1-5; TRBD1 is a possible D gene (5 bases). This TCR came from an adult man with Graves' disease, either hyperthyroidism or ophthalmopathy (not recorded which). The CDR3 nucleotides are TGTGCCAGCAGCCCAAACACACGGGACGGGAGACGCAATCAGCCCCAGCATTTT. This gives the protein CASSPNTRDGRRNQPQHF.